Detailed here is one T cell receptor (beta chain). Its antigen is unknown. The CDR3 sequence is 14 residues long. Looked up from germline, CDR1 is LNHDA and CDR2 is SQIVND (reference sequence). Trimming cost V 3 bases and J 4 bases; bases outside gene matches: 6. Profiling relied on immunoSEQ multiplex PCR, and the TCRdb table lists in-frame clones only, not all of them. This table holds about 120,000 clones, 75% to 95% found once. This specimen comes from a study of T cell clones after liver transplantation. Study-wide results and caveats: In most of the 8 subjects, circulating graft-donor-reactive CD4 TCRbeta sequences fell significantly after transplant. The donor-reactive repertoire was only partly measurable in a couple of subjects, lacking donor cells.

This sequence originates from a human patient who received a liver transplant. Certain T cells may be donor cells from the graft. J is TRBJ2-7 and V is TRBV19; TRBD2 aligns across 7 bases. The sample was CD4+ T cells from blood, taken 12 months after liver transplant. CDR3 loop: CASSIGGGPYEQYF. The CDR3, as DNA: TGTGCCAGTAGTATTGGGGGAGGGCCTTACGAGCAGTACTTC.